Listed below are T cell receptor beta chains from one sample, sequenced in a study of cytomegalovirus exposure and HLA in healthy donors. Repertoires were generated with immunoSEQ multiplex PCR, while TCRdb's copy carries only in-frame clones and drops some. The repertoire holds some 29,000 clones, with 40% to 50% as singletons. Sequences were obtained from PBMCs. All receptors derive from a woman in her forties or fifties in good health and CMV-seronegative. CDR3s include the opening cysteine and the closing phenylalanine or tryptophan. D genes are given only for firm matches. Some rows have no size entry. The others give once, few or many, or a class for an expanded clone.

J: TRBJ2-1
D: TRBD2
V: TRBV25-1
size: few
CDR3: CASSTRTSGMYNEQFF
DNA: TGTGCCAGCAGTACTCGGACTAGCGGGATGTACAATGAGCAGTTCTTC

J: TRBJ2-6
D: -
V: TRBV2
size: -
CDR3: CASSETRVAGANVLTF
DNA: TGTGCCAGCAGTGAAACCAGGGTCGCGGGGGCCAACGTCCTGACTTTC

J: TRBJ1-6
D: TRBD1
V: TRBV27
size: -
CDR3: CASSIYRGTSYNSPLHF
DNA: TGTGCCAGCAGTATTTACAGGGGTACGTCCTATAATTCACCCCTCCACTTT

J: TRBJ2-4
D: TRBD2
V: TRBV19
size: -
CDR3: CASSGGGTKNIQYF
DNA: TGTGCCAGTAGCGGGGGGGGAACCAAAAACATTCAGTACTTC

J: TRBJ1-1
D: -
V: TRBV9
size: few
CDR3: CASSVGPRNTEAFF
DNA: TGTGCCAGCAGCGTTGGTCCGAGGAACACTGAAGCTTTCTTT

J: TRBJ2-2
D: -
V: TRBV7-9
size: few
CDR3: CASSFRVPGELFF
DNA: TGTGCCAGCAGCTTCAGGGTTCCCGGGGAGCTGTTTTTT

J: TRBJ2-3
D: -
V: TRBV19
size: -
CDR3: CASSPGPGLSTDTQYF
DNA: TGTGCCAGTAGTCCAGGTCCGGGACTCAGCACAGATACGCAGTATTTT

J: TRBJ2-7
D: TRBD1
V: TRBV5-1
size: few
CDR3: CASSQDRFRREQYF
DNA: TGCGCCAGCAGCCAGGACAGGTTTCGACGCGAGCAGTACTTC

J: TRBJ2-5
D: TRBD1
V: TRBV5-6
size: few
CDR3: CAGSTGVGVTQYF
DNA: TGTGCCGGTTCTACAGGGGTGGGTGTAACCCAGTACTTC

J: TRBJ1-5
D: -
V: TRBV5-1
size: -
CDR3: CASSLGSSSGNQPQHF
DNA: TGCGCCAGCAGCTTGGGTTCCTCGTCGGGCAATCAGCCCCAGCATTTT

J: TRBJ2-7
D: TRBD1
V: TRBV14
size: -
CDR3: CASSQVGQGAPEQYF
DNA: TGTGCCAGCAGCCAAGTTGGGCAGGGGGCACCGGAGCAGTACTTC

J: TRBJ2-3
D: TRBD2
V: TRBV6-5
size: -
CDR3: CASSFPSGGGRDTQYF
DNA: TGTGCCAGCAGTTTTCCTAGCGGGGGGGGCCGGGATACGCAGTATTTT

J: TRBJ2-3
D: -
V: TRBV19
size: -
CDR3: CASSMSSRGTDTQYF
DNA: TGTGCCAGTAGTATGAGTTCCCGGGGCACAGATACGCAGTATTTT

J: TRBJ2-5
D: TRBD2
V: TRBV5-6
size: -
CDR3: CASSRTSGETQYF
DNA: TGTGCCAGCAGCCGGACTAGCGGGGAGACCCAGTACTTC

J: TRBJ2-3
D: TRBD2
V: TRBV7-2
size: few
CDR3: CASSSRGGDTQYF
DNA: TGTGCCAGCAGCTCCCGGGGGGGTGATACGCAGTATTTT

J: TRBJ1-2
D: -
V: TRBV11-2
size: -
CDR3: CASSQYRVESGYTF
DNA: TGTGCCAGCAGTCAATACAGGGTCGAGTCTGGCTACACCTTC

J: TRBJ1-1
D: -
V: TRBV5-4
size: -
CDR3: CASSRSKQGGNTEAFF
DNA: TGTGCCAGCAGCCGCAGTAAACAGGGCGGGAACACTGAAGCTTTCTTT

J: TRBJ2-7
D: -
V: TRBV5-1
size: -
CDR3: CASSSRYEQYF
DNA: TGCGCCAGCAGCTCCCGCTACGAGCAGTACTTC

J: TRBJ2-7
D: TRBD2
V: TRBV6-5
size: -
CDR3: CASGGGLAFYEQYF
DNA: TGTGCCAGCGGGGGGGGACTAGCCTTCTACGAGCAGTACTTC

J: TRBJ2-3
D: TRBD2
V: TRBV4-2
size: -
CDR3: CASSLAYAGTRGTDTQYF
DNA: TGTGCCAGCAGCCTCGCCTACGCCGGGACTAGAGGCACAGATACGCAGTATTTT

J: TRBJ2-3
D: -
V: TRBV9
size: few
CDR3: CASSVRSFPTDTQYF
DNA: TGTGCCAGCAGCGTTCGCAGTTTTCCCACAGATACGCAGTATTTT

J: TRBJ1-2
D: -
V: TRBV19
size: few
CDR3: CASSIQAGPGYTF
DNA: TGTGCCAGTAGTATCCAAGCGGGGCCCGGCTACACCTTC

J: TRBJ1-6
D: -
V: TRBV9
size: -
CDR3: CASSAGLWNSPLHF
DNA: TGTGCCAGCAGCGCCGGACTTTGGAATTCACCCCTCCACTTT

J: TRBJ1-1
D: -
V: TRBV10-3
size: -
CDR3: CAISGGGGALGGKAFF
DNA: TGTGCCATCAGTGGTGGGGGGGGCGCTTTGGGAGGAAAAGCTTTCTTT

J: TRBJ2-6
D: TRBD1
V: TRBV27
size: once
CDR3: CASSLVGTGDVLTF
DNA: TGTGCCAGCAGTTTGGTCGGGACAGGGGACGTCCTGACTTTC

J: TRBJ2-5
D: TRBD1
V: TRBV5-4
size: few
CDR3: CASSLRQGGETQYF
DNA: TGTGCCAGCAGCTTGAGACAGGGGGGAGAGACCCAGTACTTC

J: TRBJ2-3
D: -
V: TRBV29-1
size: few
CDR3: CSVESAERDTQYF
DNA: TGCAGCGTTGAATCGGCGGAACGGGATACGCAGTATTTT

J: TRBJ1-4
D: TRBD1
V: TRBV6-5
size: -
CDR3: CASSRDRGPNEKLFF
DNA: TGTGCCAGCAGCCGCGACAGGGGTCCTAATGAAAAACTGTTTTTT

J: TRBJ2-1
D: TRBD2
V: TRBV7-3
size: -
CDR3: CASSVAPGGMDEQFF
DNA: TGTGCCAGCAGCGTAGCCCCGGGGGGGATGGATGAGCAGTTCTTC

J: TRBJ1-2
D: -
V: TRBV9
size: -
CDR3: CASSEFPGRTYGYTF
DNA: TGTGCCAGCAGCGAATTTCCAGGGCGAACCTATGGCTACACCTTC

J: TRBJ2-3
D: TRBD1
V: TRBV30
size: -
CDR3: CAWRDRVGPDTQYF
DNA: TGTGCCTGGAGGGACAGGGTTGGCCCAGATACGCAGTATTTT

J: TRBJ2-1
D: -
V: TRBV5-1
size: few
CDR3: CASSLGGPYNEQFF
DNA: TGCGCCAGCAGCTTGGGGGGCCCCTACAATGAGCAGTTCTTC

J: TRBJ1-3
D: -
V: TRBV7-8
size: few
CDR3: CASSLAGGTIYF
DNA: TGTGCCAGCAGCTTAGCGGGAGGGACCATATATTTT

J: TRBJ2-2
D: TRBD1
V: TRBV28
size: -
CDR3: CASRTGITGELFF
DNA: TGTGCCAGCAGGACAGGGATAACCGGGGAGCTGTTTTTT

J: TRBJ2-7
D: -
V: TRBV27
size: -
CDR3: CASSLSTGYEQYF
DNA: TGTGCCAGCAGTTTATCTACGGGTTACGAGCAGTACTTC

J: TRBJ2-7
D: -
V: TRBV5-1
size: few
CDR3: CASSLDAISYEQYF
DNA: TGCGCCAGCAGCTTGGATGCGATCTCCTACGAGCAGTACTTC

J: TRBJ2-5
D: TRBD2
V: TRBV9
size: -
CDR3: CASSPGTSGGGETQYF
DNA: TGTGCCAGCAGCCCAGGGACTAGCGGGGGGGGAGAGACCCAGTACTTC

J: TRBJ2-7
D: TRBD2
V: TRBV2
size: once
CDR3: CASSEGASGADEQYF
DNA: TGTGCCAGCAGTGAAGGGGCGAGCGGGGCTGACGAGCAGTACTTC

J: TRBJ2-7
D: -
V: TRBV7-2
size: -
CDR3: CASSLGSRVGEQYF
DNA: TGTGCCAGCAGCTTAGGTTCCAGGGTGGGAGAGCAGTACTTC

J: TRBJ2-7
D: TRBD2
V: TRBV6-5
size: -
CDR3: CASSPGAGATHEQYF
DNA: TGTGCCAGCAGCCCCGGGGCGGGAGCTACCCACGAGCAGTACTTC

J: TRBJ2-2
D: TRBD2
V: TRBV28
size: few
CDR3: CASSLAGGAGELFF
DNA: TGTGCCAGCAGTTTAGCGGGAGGAGCCGGGGAGCTGTTTTTT

J: TRBJ1-4
D: -
V: TRBV5-1
size: -
CDR3: CASSLEGRDNEKLFF
DNA: TGCGCCAGCAGCTTGGAGGGCAGGGATAATGAAAAACTGTTTTTT

J: TRBJ2-7
D: TRBD2
V: TRBV30
size: few
CDR3: CAWSESGGKGEQYF
DNA: TGTGCCTGGAGTGAATCGGGGGGTAAAGGCGAGCAGTACTTC

J: TRBJ2-3
D: -
V: TRBV4-2
size: few
CDR3: CASSPTGLVPAPPDTQYF
DNA: TGTGCCAGCAGCCCGACGGGATTAGTTCCGGCTCCGCCAGATACGCAGTATTTT

J: TRBJ1-2
D: -
V: TRBV21-1
size: -
CDR3: CASSKTGGYYGYTF
DNA: TGTGCCAGCAGCAAGACCGGAGGGTACTATGGCTACACCTTC

J: TRBJ2-1
D: TRBD2
V: TRBV4-2
size: -
CDR3: CASSQRLAGAPGLYNEQFF
DNA: TGTGCCAGCAGCCAGAGACTAGCGGGAGCCCCTGGACTCTACAATGAGCAGTTCTTC

J: TRBJ2-5
D: TRBD1
V: TRBV7-7
size: -
CDR3: CASSPRTGSGQETQYF
DNA: TGTGCCAGCAGCCCGCGGACAGGGAGTGGCCAAGAGACCCAGTACTTC

J: TRBJ2-1
D: TRBD2
V: TRBV28
size: -
CDR3: CASSSTSGRLDSYNEQFF
DNA: TGTGCCAGCAGTTCGACTAGCGGGAGGCTGGACTCCTACAATGAGCAGTTCTTC

J: TRBJ2-2
D: -
V: TRBV9
size: -
CDR3: CASSVAANTGEPFF
DNA: TGTGCCAGCAGCGTAGCGGCGAACACCGGGGAGCCGTTTTTT

J: TRBJ1-1
D: -
V: TRBV28
size: few
CDR3: CASSLVNTEAFF
DNA: TGTGCCAGCAGTCTCGTGAACACTGAAGCTTTCTTT

J: TRBJ1-1
D: -
V: TRBV6-4
size: few
CDR3: CASRAQGWDTEAFF
DNA: TGTGCCAGCAGAGCCCAGGGGTGGGACACTGAAGCTTTCTTT